The 18 T cell receptor beta chains listed next were all sequenced from one sample in a study of T cell repertoires in cytomegalovirus infection. One entry per CDR3 protein, called by TCRdb with MiXCR from the reads. Of 200,000 to 300,000 distinct CDR3 sequences listed, roughly an eighth were seen once; the top ten hold 8.8%. Sequencing was carried out using PBMCs. The receptors originated from a human donor in good health (CMV status not recorded). Some clones in this sample may be carry-over from other donors' samples.

In this sample, this clonotype turned up many times. The rearrangement joins TRBV7-3 to TRBJ2-3, with 8 bases fitting TRBD2. With 5 bases clipped from V and 2 bases from J, the junction kept 3 bases outside the gene matches. The germline V gene encodes CDR1 SGHTA and CDR2 FQGTGA. This CDR3 region has 14 residues. The CDR3 is CASSLSGVTDTQYF. CDR3 nucleotides: TGTGCCAGCAGCCTTAGCGGGGTCACAGATACGCAGTATTTT.

This clonotype was picked up many times. The V and J genes are TRBV28 and TRBJ2-1, with unresolved D. The CDR3 is 16 amino acids. V was trimmed by 7 bases and J by 6 bases, leaving 22 bases between them. Germline CDR1 and CDR2: MDHEN and SYDVKM. The CDR3 region has the DNA TGTGCCAGCACCGCCCCGTCCCTCCCACGGAGCAATGAGCAGTTCTTC. Translation gives CASTAPSLPRSNEQFF.

This clonotype was observed at least ten times. V is TRBV7-2 and J is TRBJ2-3; 7 bases align to TRBD2. V trimming: 2 bases; J trimming: 0 bases; junction bases outside the gene matches: 2. CDR3 length equals 15 residues. Germline V gene data show CDR1 as SGHTA and CDR2 as FQGNSA. The CDR3 region is CASSLRGSSTDTQYF. The CDR3 DNA is TGTGCCAGCAGCTTACGCGGGAGTAGCACAGATACGCAGTATTTT.

This clonotype has at least ten counts. The chain combines TRBV6-2 or TRBV6-3 with TRBJ1-1, with 7 nucleotides matching TRBD1. The CDR3 has 14 amino acids. The trim removed 6 bases at V and 0 bases at J, leaving 4 bases unmatched. Germline V gene data show CDR1 as MNHEY and CDR2 as SVGEGT. The CDR3, as DNA: TGTGCCAGCAGCCCAGGGGGTCTGAACACTGAAGCTTTCTTT. The encoded protein is CASSPGGLNTEAFF.

A few counts support this clonotype. The V and J genes are TRBV9 and TRBJ1-5; D uncertain. The V gene's germline CDR1 is SGDLS and CDR2 YYNGEE. The length of the CDR3 is 14 residues. V dropped 4 bases and J dropped 10 bases, with 18 bases sitting between them. Written as DNA, the CDR3 is TGTGCCAGCAGCTTCCTTGCGGAGGGCCGTCCCCAGCATTTT. Its translation is CASSFLAEGRPQHF.

This clonotype was recorded a few times. This rearrangement joins TRBV25-1 to TRBJ2-1; the match to TRBD1 covers 7 bases. The CDR3 consists of 17 residues. In germline, CDR1 is MGHDK, CDR2 SYGVNS. Unmatched junction bases numbered 12, after V lost 3 bases and J lost 4 bases. The CDR3 DNA sequence: TGTGCCAGCAGTGATGAGGGACAGTTTACGTTGTACAATGAGCAGTTCTTC. Translated: CASSDEGQFTLYNEQFF.

This clonotype was detected many times. The J gene is TRBJ2-1, the V gene TRBV5-6; D unclear. CDR3 size: 15 residues. From germline, CDR1 is SGHDT and CDR2 YYEEEE. V dropped 4 bases and J dropped 5 bases, with 16 bases sitting between them. In nucleotides, the CDR3 is TGTGCCAGCAGCGCCTGGCGATCCCTCCACAATGAGCAGTTCTTC. Translated, it gives CASSAWRSLHNEQFF.

This clonotype was seen repeatedly, ten times or more. The genes are TRBV12-3 or TRBV12-4 and TRBJ2-5, with TRBD2 matching 8 bases. The CDR3 consists of 21 residues. With 3 bases clipped from V and 1 base from J, the junction kept 22 bases outside the gene matches. CDR3 sequence (DNA): TGTGCCAGCAGTTTTGCCCTCGTGGAGTTAGCGGGGACTAAACCCCAAGAGACCCAGTACTTC. Its protein is CASSFALVELAGTKPQETQYF.

This clonotype was seen many times. The chain is built from TRBV7-2 and TRBJ2-7, with D tentatively TRBD1 (6 bases). Per the germline V gene, CDR1 is SGHTA and CDR2 is FQGNSA. V was pared by 1 base and J by 2 bases, with 12 bases between. This CDR3 comprises 15 residues. The CDR3 DNA sequence: TGTGCCAGCAGCTTAGGGGGGCATCCCGCCTACGAGCAGTACTTC. Its protein product is CASSLGGHPAYEQYF.

V usage is TRBV4-2 and J usage is TRBJ2-2; D possibly matches TRBD1 or TRBD2 (5 bases each). The CDR3 extends over 15 amino acids. The V and J ends lost 1 base and 5 bases respectively, with 11 bases between them. CDR1 is LGHNA, CDR2 YNFKEQ, per germline. CDR3 residues: CASSQAEGQTGELFF. The CDR3 coding sequence is TGTGCCAGCAGCCAAGCTGAGGGGCAGACCGGGGAGCTGTTTTTT.

There are many counts of this clonotype. The genes are TRBV7-3 and TRBJ2-2, with D perhaps TRBD2 (5 bases). Germline CDR1 reads SGHTA; CDR2 reads FQGTGA. Trimming took off 1 base at V and 1 base at J, with 10 bases between the two ends. The CDR3 covers 16 residues. As DNA, the CDR3 is TGTGCCAGCAGCTTAAAAGAAAGCGGGAACACCGGGGAGCTGTTTTTT. It translates to CASSLKESGNTGELFF.

V gene TRBV20-1 combines with J gene TRBJ2-7, with D perhaps matching TRBD2 (6 bases). The germline V gene encodes CDR1 DFQATT and CDR2 SNEGSKA (reference sequence). The ends were cut back, 0 bases at V and 6 bases at J, with 12 bases in the middle. CDR3 length: 13 residues. The CDR3 DNA follows: TGCAGTGCTAGAGATACGGGACTCCCCGAGCAGTACTTC. It encodes CSARDTGLPEQYF.

This clonotype was seen many times. The chain carries TRBV7-2 and TRBJ1-6, with D possibly TRBD1 on 5 matching bases. The V and J ends lost 1 base and 6 bases respectively, with 10 bases between them. This CDR3 region has 15 residues. Looked up from germline, CDR1 is SGHTA and CDR2 is FQGNSA. This CDR3 reads CASSLGGHSNSPLHF. DNA of the CDR3: TGTGCCAGCAGCTTAGGTGGACACAGTAATTCACCCCTCCACTTT.

This clonotype was counted a few times. The chain has TRBV20-1 and TRBJ2-3, with TRBD1 matching 7 bases. Germline-derived CDR1 and CDR2 are DFQATT and SNEGSKA (reference sequence). This CDR3 is built from 16 residues. V dropped 0 bases and J dropped 5; count of bases not matched to a gene: 11. CDR3 region: CSARDSNRGVRDTQYF. In DNA, the CDR3 is TGCAGTGCTAGAGATTCGAACAGGGGCGTCAGAGATACGCAGTATTTT.

V and J are TRBV6-5 and TRBJ1-5; maybe TRBD1 (6 bases). V shed 3 bases and J shed 6 bases, with 15 bases lying between them. This CDR3 is built from 15 residues. Germline V gene lookup returns CDR1 MNHEY and CDR2 SVGAGI. The CDR3 here is CASSYNREGGQPQHF. The CDR3 DNA reads TGTGCCAGCAGTTATAACAGGGAAGGGGGTCAGCCCCAGCATTTT.

With respect to this clonotype: Possible read error: a much larger clone is one base away. The chain joins TRBV12-3 or TRBV12-4 to TRBJ2-1; D possibly matches TRBD1 or TRBD2 (6 bases each). The CDR3 contains 16 residues. The CDR3 DNA reads as TGTGCCAGCACTGACTGGGGGGCCCGGCGAGGTAATGAGCGGTTCTTC. Protein sequence: CASTDWGARRGNERFF.

The chain employs TRBV29-1 and TRBJ1-1, with 11 bases that match TRBD1. The CDR3 runs 12 residues. V lost 7 bases to trimming and J lost 6 bases; unmatched junction nucleotides: 4. Germline assignment: CDR1 SQVTM and CDR2 ANQGSEA. CDR3: CSAKGQGAEAFF. The CDR3 nucleotides are TGCAGCGCCAAGGGACAGGGGGCTGAAGCTTTCTTT.

This clonotype was observed a handful of times. The chain employs TRBV20-1 and TRBJ2-7, with D perhaps TRBD1 (6 bases). V dropped 7 bases and J dropped 2 bases, with 18 bases sitting between them. CDR3 size: 14 residues. The germline V gene has CDR1 DFQATT and CDR2 SNEGSKA (reference sequence). CDR3 in amino acids: CSVTPGHRTYEQYF. The CDR3, as DNA: TGCAGTGTTACGCCGGGACACCGAACCTACGAGCAGTACTTC.